Listed below are T cell receptor beta chains from one sample, sequenced in a study of blood T cell repertoires in COVID-19. The data were produced by immunoSEQ multiplex PCR, yet TCRdb's version contains in-frame clones alone and is incomplete. The data hold 130,000 or so clones, with approximately 88% observed a single time. The sequenced material came from peripheral blood. These receptors all come from a man aged 60-69 years with active or convalescent COVID-19. CDR3s include the opening cysteine and the closing phenylalanine or tryptophan. The D gene is left open where the match is weak. Rows give clone size only sometimes, using once, few, many, or a class for an expanded clone.

NA | TRBJ1-1 | TRBV19 | NA | CASSIADRHRGEAFF | TGTGCCAGTAGTATAGCCGACAGACATAGAGGTGAAGCTTTCTTT
NA | TRBJ2-2 | TRBV5-1 | NA | CASSSAGQGGTGELFF | TGCGCCAGCAGCTCCGCCGGGCAGGGGGGAACCGGGGAGCTGTTTTTT
NA | TRBJ1-5 | TRBV2 | NA | CASSLEEPQHF | TGTGCCAGCAGCCTAGAGGAGCCCCAGCATTTT
NA | TRBJ1-4 | TRBV5-4 | NA | CASRPGLGEKLFF | TGTGCCAGCAGGCCCGGACTGGGCGAAAAACTGTTTTTT
NA | TRBJ2-1 | TRBV28 | TRBD2 | CASKGGSGRRYNEQFF | TGTGCCAGCAAGGGAGGGTCCGGGCGGAGATACAATGAGCAGTTCTTC
few | TRBJ1-3 | TRBV3-1/TRBV3-2 | TRBD1 | CASSPPGTGPSGNTIYF | TGTGCCAGCAGTCCCCCCGGGACAGGACCCTCTGGAAACACCATATATTTT
NA | TRBJ1-1 | TRBV6-5 | NA | CASSSRAEAFF | TGTGCCAGCAGTTCCCGGGCTGAAGCTTTCTTT
NA | TRBJ1-4 | TRBV19 | TRBD1 | CASSPTGQGIRKLFF | TGTGCCAGTAGTCCGACGGGACAGGGTATAAGGAAACTGTTTTTT
NA | TRBJ2-5 | TRBV3-1/TRBV3-2 | NA | CASSQYREGETQYF | TGTGCCAGCAGCCAGTACAGGGAGGGGGAGACCCAGTACTTC
once | TRBJ1-5 | TRBV29-1 | TRBD1 | CSVRQGAINQPQHF | TGCAGCGTCAGACAGGGGGCCATTAACCAGCCCCAGCATTTT
once | TRBJ2-1 | TRBV24-1 | NA | CATSDLQVRGDNEQFF | TGTGCCACCAGTGATTTGCAAGTCAGGGGAGACAATGAGCAGTTCTTC
NA | TRBJ2-3 | TRBV2 | NA | CASSERARSTDTQYF | TGTGCCAGCAGTGAGCGCGCCCGGAGCACAGATACGCAGTATTTT
NA | TRBJ2-7 | TRBV18 | TRBD1 | CASSPPDRGTYEQYF | TGTGCCAGCTCACCACCGGACAGGGGGACCTACGAGCAGTACTTC
once | TRBJ1-1 | TRBV10-3 | TRBD1 | CAISGTGGTTEAFF | TGTGCCATCAGTGGAACAGGGGGCACGACTGAAGCTTTCTTT
NA | TRBJ2-7 | TRBV19 | TRBD1 | CASSIKQGNEQYF | TGTGCCAGTAGTATCAAACAGGGGAACGAGCAGTACTTC
NA | TRBJ2-1 | TRBV4-3 | NA | CASSQEWLRSYNEQFF | TGCGCCAGCAGCCAAGAATGGCTCCGCTCCTACAATGAGCAGTTCTTC
NA | TRBJ2-5 | TRBV6-1 | TRBD1 | CASSEASGGGETQYF | TGTGCCAGCAGTGAAGCGTCAGGGGGCGGAGAGACCCAGTACTTC
NA | TRBJ1-2 | TRBV19 | NA | CASSSNSGNYGYTF | TGTGCCAGTAGTTCGAACTCGGGTAACTATGGCTACACCTTC
NA | TRBJ2-6 | TRBV29-1 | NA | CSAFLRLTGANVLTF | TGCAGCGCCTTTTTGAGACTTACTGGGGCCAACGTCCTGACTTTC
NA | TRBJ2-7 | TRBV7-9 | NA | CASSSPEISYEQYF | TGTGCCAGCAGCTCCCCTGAGATTTCCTACGAGCAGTACTTC
NA | TRBJ2-5 | TRBV18 | NA | CASSLGQKETQYF | TGTGCCAGCTCACTCGGACAGAAGGAGACCCAGTACTTC
once | TRBJ1-3 | TRBV2 | NA | CASKRTGNSGNTIYF | TGTGCCAGCAAAAGAACAGGGAACTCTGGAAACACCATATATTTT
NA | TRBJ1-6 | TRBV6-5 | TRBD1 | CASEGQGSPLHF | TGTGCCAGCGAGGGACAGGGATCACCCCTCCACTTT
NA | TRBJ1-2 | TRBV6-5 | NA | CASSYSTTRGYGYTF | TGTGCCAGCAGTTACTCGACGACCAGGGGATATGGCTACACCTTC
NA | TRBJ2-3 | TRBV12-5 | NA | CASGPKTDTQYF | TGTGCTAGTGGACCTAAAACAGATACGCAGTATTTT
once | TRBJ2-2 | TRBV29-1 | TRBD1 | CSVGGQGFGAGELFF | TGCAGCGTTGGGGGACAGGGGTTCGGAGCCGGGGAGCTGTTTTTT
NA | TRBJ2-4 | TRBV7-2 | NA | CASRPPSEKAKNIQYF | TGTGCCAGCAGGCCCCCCAGCGAGAAGGCCAAAAACATTCAGTACTTC
NA | TRBJ1-2 | TRBV2 | NA | CASRLSEYGYTF | TGTGCCAGCAGGTTGTCGGAGTATGGCTACACCTTC
NA | TRBJ2-2 | TRBV6-5 | NA | CASKAGWGTGELFF | TGTGCCAGCAAGGCAGGGTGGGGCACCGGGGAGCTGTTTTTT
NA | TRBJ2-3 | TRBV6-5 | NA | CASSKKWQGEDTQYF | TGTGCCAGCAGTAAGAAGTGGCAGGGCGAAGATACGCAGTATTTT
NA | TRBJ2-7 | TRBV19 | NA | CASSIALGLATYEQYF | TGTGCCAGTAGTATAGCGTTGGGCCTAGCTACGTACGAGCAGTACTTC
NA | TRBJ2-7 | TRBV2 | TRBD2 | CASSVTSGYSYEQYF | TGTGCCAGCAGCGTTACTAGCGGGTACTCCTACGAGCAGTACTTC
few | TRBJ1-1 | TRBV27 | NA | CASRRGTEAFF | TGTGCCAGCAGAAGGGGTACTGAAGCTTTCTTT
NA | TRBJ1-6 | TRBV2 | TRBD1 | CASSTQPTGRSPLHF | TGTGCCAGCAGTACTCAACCGACAGGGAGATCACCCCTCCACTTT
NA | TRBJ1-1 | TRBV11-2 | TRBD1 | CASSLQTGGTEAFF | TGTGCCAGCAGCTTACAGACAGGGGGCACTGAAGCTTTCTTT
NA | TRBJ2-1 | TRBV15 | NA | CATSRDPGFSYNEQFF | TGTGCCACCAGCAGAGATCCGGGGTTCTCCTACAATGAGCAGTTCTTC
NA | TRBJ1-5 | TRBV28 | TRBD1 | CASSLGGTGGLKPQHF | TGTGCCAGCAGCTTAGGGGGGACAGGGGGCTTAAAGCCCCAGCATTTT
NA | TRBJ2-7 | TRBV5-1 | TRBD1 | CASSGPDRGEQYF | TGCGCCAGCAGCGGACCGGACAGGGGCGAGCAGTACTTC
NA | TRBJ2-5 | TRBV11-1 | TRBD1 | CASSLRTGRHTQYF | TGTGCCAGCAGCTTAAGGACAGGGCGCCATACCCAGTACTTC
NA | TRBJ2-1 | TRBV19 | TRBD2 | CASSIESSGRVNEQFF | TGTGCCAGTAGTATAGAATCGAGCGGGAGGGTTAATGAGCAGTTCTTC
NA | TRBJ2-7 | TRBV11-3 | NA | CASSPRQRSYEQYF | TGTGCCAGCAGCCCTAGACAGCGATCCTACGAGCAGTACTTC
NA | TRBJ2-3 | TRBV7-6 | NA | CASSLVLMAGLPDTQYF | TGTGCCAGCAGCTTAGTTCTGATGGCGGGACTCCCAGATACGCAGTATTTT
NA | TRBJ2-6 | TRBV7-2 | TRBD1 | CASSRDSNTGANVLTF | TGTGCCAGCAGCCGGGACAGTAATACTGGGGCCAACGTCCTGACTTTC
NA | TRBJ1-3 | TRBV9 | TRBD1 | CASSPADRASGNTIYF | TGTGCCAGCAGCCCCGCCGACAGGGCCTCTGGAAACACCATATATTTT
NA | TRBJ1-2 | TRBV2 | NA | CASGRGRNYGYTF | TGTGCCAGCGGGCGGGGACGAAACTATGGCTACACCTTC